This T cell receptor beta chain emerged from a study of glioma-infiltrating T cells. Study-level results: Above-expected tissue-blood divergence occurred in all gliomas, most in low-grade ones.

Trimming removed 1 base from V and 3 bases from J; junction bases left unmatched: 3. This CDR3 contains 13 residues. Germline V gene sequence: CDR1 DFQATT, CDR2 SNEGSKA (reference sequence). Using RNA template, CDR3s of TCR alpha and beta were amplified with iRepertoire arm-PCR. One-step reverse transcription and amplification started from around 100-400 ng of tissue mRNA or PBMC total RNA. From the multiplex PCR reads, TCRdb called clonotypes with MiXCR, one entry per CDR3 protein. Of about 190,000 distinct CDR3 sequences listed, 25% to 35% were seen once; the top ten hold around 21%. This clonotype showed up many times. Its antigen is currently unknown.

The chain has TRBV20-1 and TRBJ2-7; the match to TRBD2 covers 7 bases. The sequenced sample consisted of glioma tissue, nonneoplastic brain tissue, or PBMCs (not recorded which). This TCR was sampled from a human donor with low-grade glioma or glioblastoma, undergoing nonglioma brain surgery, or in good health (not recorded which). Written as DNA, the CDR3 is TGCAGTGCTAGAGTACTAGCGCTCTACGAGCAGTACTTC. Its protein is CSARVLALYEQYF.